Listed below are T cell receptor beta chains from one sample, sequenced in a study of monozygotic twins with inflammatory bowel disease. TCRdb re-analyzed the 5' RACE reads; it lists each CDR3 protein once, without DNA. This sample's clone table lists 440,000 or so distinct CDR3 sequences. Sequenced: blood. The receptors here all came from a human donor with ulcerative colitis or Crohn's disease, or a healthy co-twin of an affected twin (not recorded which). The CDR3 runs from the conserved cysteine through the conserved F or W.

j_call v_call cdr3_aa
TRBJ1-5 TRBV10-2 CASSLEPGQGGNQPQHF
TRBJ1-5 TRBV20-1 CSASQGFSNQPQHF
TRBJ2-5 TRBV20-1 CSANRGATRTQETQYF
TRBJ2-2 TRBV9 CASSAPGQGAFSGELFF
TRBJ2-3 TRBV5-1 CASSFEIRTDTQYF
TRBJ2-7 TRBV6-7 CASSYSLWASGRCLPNEQYF
TRBJ2-2 TRBV18 CASSPLSDTGELFF
TRBJ1-1 TRBV11-2 CASSLTRDRWVTEAFF
TRBJ1-1 TRBV11-2 CASSLSPDTEAFF
TRBJ1-2 TRBV9 CASSGTGTGEYGYTF
TRBJ2-2 TRBV5-1 CASSSTRSGELFF
TRBJ2-3 TRBV5-4 CASSLETGSVDTQYF
TRBJ1-2 TRBV6-2/TRBV6-3 CASSYNFAANYGYTF
TRBJ2-4 TRBV12-3/TRBV12-4 CASSPTGHDIQYF
TRBJ2-1 TRBV7-9 CASSSPLAVEYNEQFF
TRBJ1-4 TRBV7-9 CASVNDGENEKLFF
TRBJ2-7 TRBV30 CAWIEGTNEQYF
TRBJ2-1 TRBV7-8 CASSLGRGGANEQFF
TRBJ1-4 TRBV15 CATSRGGTNEKLFF
TRBJ2-3 TRBV5-1 CASSSSSSGSESTDTQYF
TRBJ1-5 TRBV5-1 CASSLDTFSNQPQHF
TRBJ1-5 TRBV11-2 CASSYDRDQPQHF
TRBJ1-1 TRBV5-1 CASSPRKLTEAFF
TRBJ2-1 TRBV7-2 CASSLRRSDSSYNEQFF
TRBJ1-1 TRBV29-1 CSSPGGSNTEAFF
TRBJ2-7 TRBV10-2 CASSGSGTVAEQYF
TRBJ1-1 TRBV11-2 CASSPGVGGSDTEAFF
TRBJ2-2 TRBV29-1 CSDPGRGSSLVINTGELFF
TRBJ2-3 TRBV12-3/TRBV12-4 CASSTGTSGADTQYF